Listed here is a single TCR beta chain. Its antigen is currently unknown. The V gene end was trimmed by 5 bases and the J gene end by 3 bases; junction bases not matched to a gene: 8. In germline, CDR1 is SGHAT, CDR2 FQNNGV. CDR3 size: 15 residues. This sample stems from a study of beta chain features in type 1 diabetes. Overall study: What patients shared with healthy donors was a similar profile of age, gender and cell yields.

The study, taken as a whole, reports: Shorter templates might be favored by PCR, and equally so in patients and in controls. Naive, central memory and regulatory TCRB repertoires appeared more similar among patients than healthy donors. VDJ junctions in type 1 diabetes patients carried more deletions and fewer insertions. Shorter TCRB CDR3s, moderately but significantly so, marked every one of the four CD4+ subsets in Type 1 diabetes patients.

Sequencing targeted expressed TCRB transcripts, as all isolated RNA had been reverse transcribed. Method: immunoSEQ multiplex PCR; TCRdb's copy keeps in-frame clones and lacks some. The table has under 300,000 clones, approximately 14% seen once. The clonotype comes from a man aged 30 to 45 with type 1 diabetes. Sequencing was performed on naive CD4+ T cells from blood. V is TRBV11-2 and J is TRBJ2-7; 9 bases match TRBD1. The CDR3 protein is CASSRDRALNYEQYF. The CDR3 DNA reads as TGTGCCAGCAGCCGGGACAGGGCTCTGAACTACGAGCAGTACTTC.